Listed below are T cell receptor beta chains from one sample, sequenced in a study of T cells in Graves' hyperthyroidism and ophthalmopathy. One entry per CDR3 protein results from TCRdb running MiXCR on the multiplex PCR reads. This sample has 650,000 to 750,000 distinct CDR3 sequences, with 11% to 15% found just once. Sequences were obtained from blood. Receptors originate from a woman under 30 with Graves' hyperthyroidism. Both conserved end residues are part of each CDR3. The order of the fields is V gene, J gene, clone size, D gene, CDR3 length, CDR3 protein, CDR3 DNA. D genes are given only for firm matches. Rows may omit the clone size; those that give it use once, few, many or a size class.

>TRBV11-2|TRBJ2-3|NA|NA|18
CASSQVNERRRGPDTQYF
TGTGCCAGCAGCCAAGTTAACGAACGGAGAAGAGGGCCAGATACGCAGTATTTT
>TRBV6-2/TRBV6-3|TRBJ1-2|many|NA|17
CASSYGTAVGTLYGYTF
TGTGCCAGCAGTTACGGGACGGCAGTAGGGACCCTTTATGGCTACACCTTC
>TRBV29-1|TRBJ2-5|NA|NA|14
CSVEGRGGQETQYF
TGCAGCGTTGAAGGCAGGGGAGGACAAGAGACCCAGTACTTC
>TRBV15|TRBJ2-7|many|NA|15
CATSGGGGAQYEQYF
TGTGCCACCAGCGGAGGGGGTGGGGCCCAGTACGAGCAGTACTTC
>TRBV6-1|TRBJ2-2|NA|TRBD1|15
CASRRDRANTGELFF
TGTGCCAGCAGGAGGGACAGGGCCAACACCGGGGAGCTGTTTTTT
>TRBV28|TRBJ2-1|few|TRBD1|15
CASSYWTGENNEQFF
TGTGCCAGCAGTTATTGGACAGGAGAAAACAATGAGCAGTTCTTC
>TRBV7-9|TRBJ1-2|NA|NA|15
CASSLDPVGTYGYTF
TGTGCCAGCAGCTTAGATCCGGTGGGGACCTATGGCTACACCTTC
>TRBV28|TRBJ2-1|NA|NA|14
CASTGKSSYNEQFF
TGTGCCTCTACTGGGAAAAGCTCCTACAATGAGCAGTTCTTC
>TRBV12-3/TRBV12-4|TRBJ1-1|many|TRBD1|15
CASSLAGQSYTEAFF
TGTGCCAGCAGTTTAGCGGGACAGAGCTACACTGAAGCTTTCTTT
>TRBV6-1|TRBJ1-2|many|NA|14
CASSLAGGTYGYTF
TGTGCCAGCAGTCTCGCGGGGGGGACCTATGGCTACACCTTC
>TRBV14|TRBJ2-3|NA|TRBD2|17
CASSQGLAGAWKNTQYF
TGTGCCAGCAGCCAAGGCTTAGCGGGAGCGTGGAAAAATACGCAGTATTTT
>TRBV5-6|TRBJ1-2|many|NA|16
CASQKRGDRIRDGYTF
TGTGCCAGCCAGAAGAGGGGGGACCGGATAAGAGATGGCTACACCTTC
>TRBV13|TRBJ2-1|few|TRBD2|15
CASSPPAGALNEQFF
TGTGCCAGCAGCCCCCCAGCGGGGGCGTTGAATGAGCAGTTCTTC
>TRBV7-9|TRBJ2-7|few|TRBD2|14
CASSLLAGADEQYF
TGTGCCAGCAGCTTGCTAGCGGGAGCGGACGAGCAGTACTTC
>TRBV28|TRBJ1-5|many|NA|13
CASNSGVWQPQHF
TGTGCCTCCAACTCAGGGGTTTGGCAGCCCCAGCATTTT
>TRBV28|TRBJ1-5|many|NA|12
CASSLLYQPQHF
TGTGCCAGCAGTTTATTGTATCAGCCCCAGCATTTT
>TRBV18|TRBJ2-5|NA|NA|15
CASSRMPGQEETQYF
TGTGCCAGCTCACGAATGCCGGGCCAAGAAGAGACCCAGTACTTC
>TRBV20-1|TRBJ1-2|many|NA|14
CSAQWGLGGYGYTF
TGCAGTGCCCAGTGGGGACTCGGAGGCTATGGCTACACCTTC
>TRBV11-2|TRBJ1-3|few|NA|15
CASRQGLRSGNTIYF
TGTGCCAGCAGACAGGGACTGCGGTCCGGAAACACCATATATTTT
>TRBV5-8|TRBJ2-1|few|NA|13
CASQQGPYNEQFF
TGTGCCAGCCAACAAGGGCCCTACAATGAGCAGTTCTTC
>TRBV7-7|TRBJ1-3|NA|NA|14
CASSSRDSGNTIYF
TGTGCCAGCAGCTCACGGGACTCTGGAAACACCATATATTTT
>TRBV13|TRBJ1-5|many|NA|12
CASSLEGQPQHF
TGTGCCAGCAGCTTAGAGGGCCAGCCCCAGCATTTT
>TRBV11-2|TRBJ2-2|few|NA|17
CASSLRTRQGNTGELFF
TGTGCCAGCAGCTTAAGGACCCGGCAGGGTAACACCGGGGAGCTGTTTTTT
>TRBV7-8|TRBJ1-5|NA|NA|14
CASSFMYSNQPQHF
TGTGCCAGCAGCTTTATGTACAGCAATCAGCCCCAGCATTTT
>TRBV28|TRBJ1-1|many|NA|12
CASRDRNTEAFF
TGTGCCAGCAGGGACAGGAACACTGAAGCTTTCTTT